One and the same sample provided the 30 T cell receptor beta chains below, sequenced in a study of T cell responses to AZD1222 COVID-19 vaccine. Some clones are missing from TCRdb's copy, which holds only in-frame ones; the method was immunoSEQ multiplex PCR. The sample has tens of thousands of clones, roughly nine tenths seen once. Specimen: peripheral blood, collected on day 0 of AZD1222 vaccination. The receptors shown here come from an adult in good health.

This sequence joins TRBV15 and TRBJ1-2; D is undetermined. CDR1 LNHNV and CDR2 YYDKDF come from the germline V gene (reference sequence). The CDR3 runs 16 residues. V lost 5 bases, J lost 5 bases, and 21 bases lay in between. The CDR3 DNA reads TGTGCCACCAGCTCCAATCGGAGGCTTTCCGCTTATGGCTACACCTTC. Encoded protein: CATSSNRRLSAYGYTF.

J is TRBJ2-7 and V is TRBV4-3; 11 nucleotides line up with TRBD1. Looked up from germline, CDR1 is LGHNA and CDR2 is YSLEER. V lost 0 bases to trimming and J lost 1 base; unmatched junction nucleotides: 8. This CDR3 has 18 amino acids. In nucleotides, the CDR3 is TGCGCCAGCAGCCAAGAAAACTCCGGGACAGGGGGTTCCTACGAGCAGTACTTC. It codes for CASSQENSGTGGSYEQYF.

This rearrangement joins TRBV7-3 to TRBJ1-2, with D perhaps TRBD1 (5 bases). The CDR3 covers 15 residues. V shed 0 bases and J shed 2 bases, with 10 bases lying between them. The germline V gene encodes CDR1 SGHTA and CDR2 FQGTGA. The CDR3 loop is CASSLTGVLNYGYTF. The CDR3 DNA reads TGTGCCAGCAGCTTAACAGGGGTCCTGAACTATGGCTACACCTTC.

With respect to this clone: The junction and the germline gene differ at one end; a read error may be behind it. This chain uses TRBV20-1 with TRBJ1-1; 9 nucleotides align to TRBD1. CDR3 size: 8 residues. Germline assignment: CDR1 DFQATT and CDR2 SNEGSKA (reference sequence). CDR3 coding DNA: TGCAGTGCCGGGACAGGGAGCTTT. This translates into CSAGTGSF.

V gene TRBV12-5 combines with J gene TRBJ1-5, with D hard to call. V lost 2 bases to trimming and J lost 5 bases, with 7 bases between them. Germline lookup yields CDR1 LGHNT and CDR2 FRNRAP. The CDR3 loop spans 13 amino acids. CDR3 in amino acids: CASGLRLDQPQHF. The CDR3 nucleotides are TGTGCTAGTGGTTTGAGGTTGGATCAGCCCCAGCATTTT.

The chain combines TRBV27 with TRBJ2-1, with TRBD2 matching over 12 bases. V lost 5 bases and J lost 16; bases outside the gene matches: 21. Germline CDR1 reads MNHEY; CDR2 reads SMNVEV (reference sequence). This CDR3 is 17 amino acids long. The CDR3 loop is CASSRYSSGRALSATFF. The DNA for the CDR3 is TGTGCCAGCAGTCGTTACTCTAGCGGGAGGGCCCTATCAGCCACCTTCTTC.

The chain recombines TRBV18 with TRBJ2-7; a weak D match, TRBD1 (6 bases). V lost 3 bases, J lost 5 bases, and 14 bases lay in between. Germline V gene sequence: CDR1 KGHSH, CDR2 LQKENI. The CDR3 covers 14 residues. The CDR3 here is CASSPFGTLNEQYF. In DNA, the CDR3 is TGTGCCAGCTCACCCTTCGGGACACTCAACGAGCAGTACTTC.

This chain uses TRBV7-2 with TRBJ2-5; 15 bases are shared with TRBD2. CDR1 SGHTA and CDR2 FQGNSA come from the germline V gene. V shed 0 bases, J shed 1 base, and the junction held 6 bases outside the gene matches. The CDR3 is 19 residues long. The CDR3 reads CASSLARTSGGDFQETQYF. Here the CDR3 DNA reads TGTGCCAGCAGCTTAGCAAGGACTAGCGGGGGGGATTTCCAAGAGACCCAGTACTTC.

This rearrangement joins TRBV12-3 or TRBV12-4 to TRBJ2-7, with 8 bases matching TRBD2. The CDR3 contains 13 residues. Losses at the gene ends were 3 bases for V and 4 bases for J; bases not matched to a gene: 2. The CDR3 is CASSFGTSYEQYF. DNA of the CDR3: TGTGCCAGCAGTTTTGGGACTAGTTACGAGCAGTACTTC.

The chain joins TRBV2 to TRBJ2-1; 8 bases line up with TRBD1. The CDR3 consists of 15 residues. V dropped 1 base and J dropped 2; count of bases not matched to a gene: 1. Looked up from germline, CDR1 is SNHLY and CDR2 is FYNNEI. CDR3 loop: CASSEVQGAYNEQFF. The CDR3, as DNA: TGTGCCAGCAGTGAAGTACAGGGGGCCTACAATGAGCAGTTCTTC. Complete variable domain (other parts from reference TRBV2 and TRBJ2-1): EPEVTQTPSHQVTQMGQEVILRCVPISNHLYFYWYRQILGQKVEFLVSFYNNEISEKSEIFDDQFSVERPDGSNFTLKIRSTKLEDSAMYFCASSEVQGAYNEQFFGPGTRLTVL.

The chain combines TRBV4-2 with TRBJ1-2; no definite D call. Germline-derived CDR1 and CDR2 are LGHNA and YNFKEQ. This CDR3 region has 14 residues. Trimming took off 3 bases at V and 1 base at J, with 9 bases between the two ends. The CDR3 coding sequence is TGTGCCAGCAGCCACCGTGGTGTTAACTATGGCTACACCTTC. It codes for CASSHRGVNYGYTF.

This clone has just one count. The CDR3 reads CASSRGVNTEAFF. CDR3 DNA: TGTGCCAGCAGCCGGGGGGTAAACACTGAAGCTTTCTTT. The chain is built from TRBV11-2 and TRBJ1-1; weak D call: TRBD1 (5 bases). The V end lost 5 bases, the J end lost 2 bases, and 9 bases lay between the germline ends. The V gene's germline CDR1 is SGHAT and CDR2 FQNNGV. The CDR3 consists of 13 residues. Full variable domain (rest looked up from reference TRBV11-2 and TRBJ1-1): EAGVAQSPRYKIIEKRQSVAFWCNPISGHATLYWYQQILGQGPKLLIQFQNNGVVDDSQLPKDRFSAERLKGVDSTLKIQPAKLEDSAVYLCASSRGVNTEAFFGQGTRLTVV.

This clone is a singleton in its sample. The rearrangement links TRBV7-8 to TRBJ1-5; 8 bases line up with TRBD1. This CDR3 contains 16 residues. Germline CDR1 is SGHVS and CDR2 is FQNEAQ. J lost 6 bases, V lost 5 bases, and 12 bases had no gene match. DNA of the CDR3: TGTGCCAGCAGCCACACAGGGGGTTGGGCTGGTCAGCCCCAGCATTTT. Its translation: CASSHTGGWAGQPQHF.

The rearrangement joins TRBV5-1 to TRBJ1-2, with TRBD1 matching over 8 bases. V shed 3 bases and J 4 bases; nucleotides not matched to a gene: 8. Germline V gives CDR1 SGHRS, CDR2 YFSETQ. The CDR3 totals 15 residues. The CDR3 loop is CASSSGTGGPYGYTF. The CDR3 DNA sequence: TGCGCCAGCAGCTCTGGTACAGGGGGTCCCTATGGCTACACCTTC.

This chain's CDR3 is CASGPVSGNTIYF. The CDR3 DNA reads TGTGCCAGCGGGCCGGTCTCTGGAAACACCATATATTTT. This rearrangement joins TRBV7-6 to TRBJ1-3, with D hard to call. Germline V gene lookup returns CDR1 SGHVS and CDR2 FNYEAQ. The CDR3 extends over 13 amino acids. V lost 8 bases and J 0 bases, leaving 8 bases between the germline ends.

CDR3 loop: CASRPDGGNTIYF. The CDR3, as DNA: TGCGCCAGCAGACCAGACGGGGGAAACACCATATATTTT. This rearrangement joins TRBV5-1 to TRBJ1-3; D is undetermined. Germline V gene lookup returns CDR1 SGHRS and CDR2 YFSETQ. Trimming cost V 5 bases and J 4 bases, with 10 bases left between them. There are 13 residues in the CDR3.

The CDR3 here is CASSMMHGNQPQHF. CDR3 in DNA: TGTGCCAGTAGTATGATGCACGGCAATCAGCCCCAGCATTTT. The chain links TRBV19 to TRBJ1-5, with no clear D. The length of the CDR3 is 14 residues. V lost 3 bases and J lost 2, with 8 bases in between. Germline-derived CDR1 and CDR2 are LNHDA and SQIVND (reference sequence).

The chain carries TRBV2 and TRBJ2-1; D gene uncertain. The length of the CDR3 is 10 residues. Germline assignment: CDR1 SNHLY and CDR2 FYNNEI. V was trimmed by 6 bases and J by 10 bases, leaving 7 bases between them. This CDR3 reads CASSDFEQFF. CDR3 nucleotide sequence: TGTGCCAGCAGCGATTTCGAGCAGTTCTTC.

The rearrangement uses TRBV7-8 and TRBJ2-1; 7 positions agree with TRBD2. This CDR3 contains 18 residues. Per germline, CDR1 SGHVS and CDR2 FQNEAQ. The junction had 17 bases not matched to a gene; V was cut back by 5 bases and J by 4 bases. The CDR3 region has the DNA TGTGCCAGCAGCCCTATCCCGCCCGGGACGGGAGGATACAATGAGCAGTTCTTC. Translated, it gives CASSPIPPGTGGYNEQFF.

This chain links TRBV7-2 with TRBJ1-3; D is unresolved. Germline loops: CDR1 SGHTA, CDR2 FQGNSA. This CDR3 spans 16 amino acids. The ends were cut back, 6 bases at V and 4 bases at J, with 19 bases in the middle. The CDR3 here is CASRRGDSGGGNTIYF. The CDR3 DNA reads TGTGCCAGCAGGCGCGGGGATAGCGGTGGCGGAAACACCATATATTTT.

This clone was picked up one time. This chain joins TRBV19 and TRBJ1-6; tentative D call: TRBD1 (6 bases). The CDR3 runs 14 residues. V was clipped by 5 bases and J by 8 bases, with 13 bases between them. CDR1 is LNHDA, CDR2 SQIVND, per germline (reference sequence). The CDR3 reads CASSARGRYSPLHF. In DNA form, the CDR3 reads TGTGCCAGTAGTGCCAGGGGACGGTATTCACCCCTCCACTTT. Drawing the rest from reference TRBV19 and TRBJ1-6, the complete variable domain is DGGITQSPKYLFRKEGQNVTLSCEQNLNHDAMYWYRQDPGQGLRLIYYSQIVNDFQKGDIAEGYSVSREKKESFPLTVTSAQKNPTAFYLCASSARGRYSPLHFGNGTRLTVT.

This chain joins TRBV5-1 and TRBJ2-1; 11 bases line up with TRBD2. With 2 bases clipped from V and 3 bases from J, the junction kept 1 base outside the gene matches. From germline, CDR1 is SGHRS and CDR2 YFSETQ. The CDR3 runs 15 residues. The CDR3 here is CASSFTSGGYNEQFF. CDR3 coding DNA: TGCGCCAGCAGCTTCACTAGCGGGGGCTACAATGAGCAGTTCTTC.

The rearrangement uses TRBV18 and TRBJ2-7, with a possible D match to TRBD2 (6 bases). V was cut by 4 bases and J by 3 bases, with 16 bases left in between. This CDR3 spans 15 amino acids. Germline V CDR1 and CDR2: KGHSH, LQKENI. The CDR3 reads CASSLKRALVYEQYF. The CDR3 DNA follows: TGTGCCAGCTCACTTAAGCGGGCGTTAGTCTACGAGCAGTACTTC.

The chain combines TRBV5-1 with TRBJ2-1, with 9 bases matching TRBD2. The trim removed 4 bases at V and 5 bases at J, leaving 4 bases unmatched. Germline V CDR1 and CDR2: SGHRS, YFSETQ. This CDR3 has 14 amino acids. CDR3 amino acids: CASSSGGPNNEQFF. CDR3 sequence (DNA): TGCGCCAGCAGCAGCGGGGGGCCCAACAATGAGCAGTTCTTC.

The J gene is TRBJ2-1, the V gene TRBV5-1; D may be TRBD1 or TRBD2 (6 bases each). From germline, CDR1 is SGHRS and CDR2 YFSETQ. The V end lost 0 bases, the J end lost 7 bases, and 17 bases lay between the germline ends. CDR3 length: 16 residues. As DNA, the CDR3 is TGCGCCAGCAGCTTGGACCCCATAGTAGGGGGGAATGAGCAGTTCTTC. This codes for CASSLDPIVGGNEQFF.

The chain has TRBV30 and TRBJ1-1; 7 bases map to TRBD1. The CDR3 spans 16 residues. Trimming removed 0 bases from V and 0 bases from J; junction bases left unmatched: 7. Germline V gene data show CDR1 as GTSNPN and CDR2 as SVGIG (reference sequence). The CDR3 DNA reads as TGTGCCTGGAGTGTACAGGGGCCGTCCATGAACACTGAAGCTTTCTTT. Residues: CAWSVQGPSMNTEAFF.

The chain carries TRBV12-5 and TRBJ1-1; TRBD1 might be the D (5 bases). CDR3 size: 14 residues. V was trimmed by 3 bases and J by 3 bases, leaving 11 bases between them. Germline V gene lookup returns CDR1 LGHNT and CDR2 FRNRAP. CDR3 in DNA: TGTGCTAGTGGTTTTTCGGGGGTTGACACTGAAGCTTTCTTT. Translation gives CASGFSGVDTEAFF.

The chain carries TRBV5-6 and TRBJ1-1; a weak D match, TRBD1 (5 bases). The CDR3 runs 14 residues. V was trimmed by 4 bases and J by 0 bases, leaving 10 bases between them. Germline CDR1 SGHDT, CDR2 YYEEEE. The CDR3 protein is CASSGGFLNTEAFF. The CDR3 coding sequence is TGTGCCAGCAGCGGGGGTTTTTTGAACACTGAAGCTTTCTTT.

This chain uses TRBV11-3 with TRBJ2-3; D remains unclear. The CDR3 sequence is 12 residues long. Trimming pared 2 bases from V and 5 bases from J, leaving 5 bases between. Germline V gene data show CDR1 as SGHNT and CDR2 as YENEEA. The CDR3 is CASSLPEDTQYF. In DNA form, the CDR3 reads TGTGCCAGCAGCTTACCCGAAGATACGCAGTATTTT. Based on the CDR3 plus reference TRBV11-3 and TRBJ2-3, the full variable domain is EAGVVQSPRYKIIEKKQPVAFWCNPISGHNTLYWYLQNLGQGPELLIRYENEEAVDDSQLPKDRFSAERLKGVDSTLKIQPAELGDSAVYLCASSLPEDTQYFGPGTRLTVL.

J is TRBJ1-3 and V is TRBV5-1; tentative D call: TRBD1 (6 bases). V lost 4 bases, J lost 0 bases, and 11 bases lay in between. Germline CDR1 is SGHRS and CDR2 is YFSETQ. The CDR3 consists of 15 residues. CDR3 amino acids: CASSPRTASGNTIYF. The CDR3 nucleotides are TGCGCCAGCAGCCCGCGGACAGCCTCTGGAAACACCATATATTTT.